This T cell receptor beta chain was sequenced in a study of T cells in Graves' hyperthyroidism and ophthalmopathy. RNA transcripts yielded amplified TCR beta CDR3 regions. TCR CDR3 underwent first-round RT-PCR with the HTBI primer set. TCRdb independently ran MiXCR on the multiplex PCR reads; one entry per CDR3 protein. The sample lists 300,000 to 500,000 distinct CDR3 sequences; more than 12% were seen once. Trimming took 8 bases from V and 2 from J, leaving 10 bases between them. CDR1 and CDR2 (germline): KGHDR, SFDVKD. This CDR3 is 13 amino acids long. This clonotype occurred many times. The sequence derives from a woman aged 25-40 years with Graves' hyperthyroidism. This chain links TRBV24-1 with TRBJ2-3; D may be TRBD1 (5 bases). Sequencing was performed on blood. Written as DNA, the CDR3 is TGTGCCACCAACGCCAGGGACACAGATACGCAGTATTTT. Translating gives CATNARDTDTQYF.